The 6 T cell receptor beta chains reported below all come from one sample, sequenced in a study of T cell responses to AZD1222 COVID-19 vaccine. Measured with immunoSEQ multiplex PCR; TCRdb has only the in-frame clones, and not every one. The table has 40,000 to 60,000 clones, 65% to 90% seen once. The material sequenced was peripheral blood, taken 28 days after the second AZD1222 dose. The origin of the receptors is an adult who received the AZD1222 COVID-19 vaccine.

This clone has only a few counts. The genes are TRBV3-1 (or the pseudogene TRBV3-2) and TRBJ2-5; TRBD2 aligns across 15 bases. The germline V gene encodes CDR1 LGHDT and CDR2 YNNKEL (reference sequence). This CDR3 comprises 18 residues. Trimming removed 4 bases from V and 2 bases from J; junction bases left unmatched: 8. CDR3 bases: TGTGCCAGCAGCCGCTGGACTAGCGGGAGGGTTGGGCAAGAGACCCAGTACTTC. Amino acids: CASSRWTSGRVGQETQYF.

The chain links TRBV19 to TRBJ1-1, with 9 bases identical to TRBD1. J was trimmed by 1 base and V by 7 bases; bases with no gene match: 13. The CDR3 is 17 amino acids. Germline CDR1 is LNHDA and CDR2 is SQIVND (reference sequence). This CDR3 reads CASTIYNLQGANTEAFF. The CDR3, as DNA: TGTGCCAGTACCATCTACAACTTACAGGGGGCGAACACTGAAGCTTTCTTT.

The chain links TRBV6-5 to TRBJ2-1, with D perhaps being TRBD1 or TRBD2 (5 bases each). The V and J ends lost 6 bases and 6 bases respectively, with 18 bases between them. The length of the CDR3 is 15 residues. CDR1 and CDR2 (germline): MNHEY, SVGAGI. CDR3 in amino acids: CASSLGRGNFNEQFF. The CDR3 DNA reads as TGTGCCAGCAGCCTGGGACGAGGGAACTTCAATGAGCAGTTCTTC.

The chain has TRBV7-2 and TRBJ2-7; the D gene is possibly TRBD2 (5 bases). Looked up from germline, CDR1 is SGHTA and CDR2 is FQGNSA. The CDR3 is made up of 13 amino acids. V lost 1 base and J 3 bases, leaving 7 bases between the germline ends. CDR3 nucleotides: TGTGCCAGCAGCTTAGTACGGGGCTACGAGCAGTACTTC. Encoded protein: CASSLVRGYEQYF.

Note on this clone: One end of the junction varies from germline; a read error may be responsible. The J gene is TRBJ1-5, the V gene TRBV28, with 7 bases fitting TRBD1. This CDR3 is built from 12 residues. Germline V gives CDR1 MDHEN, CDR2 SYDVKM. CDR3 sequence: CASSSPTGSPDF. CDR3 sequence (DNA): TGTGCCAGCAGTTCACCGACAGGGAGCCCAGATTTT.

The rearrangement joins TRBV20-1 to TRBJ2-7, with 9 bases fitting TRBD1. This CDR3 contains 11 residues. V lost 3 bases to trimming and J lost 13 bases; unmatched junction nucleotides: 7. Germline V gene sequence: CDR1 DFQATT, CDR2 SNEGSKA (reference sequence). The CDR3 sequence is CSASPGQGLYF. The CDR3 DNA is TGCAGTGCTAGCCCGGGACAGGGACTTTACTTC.